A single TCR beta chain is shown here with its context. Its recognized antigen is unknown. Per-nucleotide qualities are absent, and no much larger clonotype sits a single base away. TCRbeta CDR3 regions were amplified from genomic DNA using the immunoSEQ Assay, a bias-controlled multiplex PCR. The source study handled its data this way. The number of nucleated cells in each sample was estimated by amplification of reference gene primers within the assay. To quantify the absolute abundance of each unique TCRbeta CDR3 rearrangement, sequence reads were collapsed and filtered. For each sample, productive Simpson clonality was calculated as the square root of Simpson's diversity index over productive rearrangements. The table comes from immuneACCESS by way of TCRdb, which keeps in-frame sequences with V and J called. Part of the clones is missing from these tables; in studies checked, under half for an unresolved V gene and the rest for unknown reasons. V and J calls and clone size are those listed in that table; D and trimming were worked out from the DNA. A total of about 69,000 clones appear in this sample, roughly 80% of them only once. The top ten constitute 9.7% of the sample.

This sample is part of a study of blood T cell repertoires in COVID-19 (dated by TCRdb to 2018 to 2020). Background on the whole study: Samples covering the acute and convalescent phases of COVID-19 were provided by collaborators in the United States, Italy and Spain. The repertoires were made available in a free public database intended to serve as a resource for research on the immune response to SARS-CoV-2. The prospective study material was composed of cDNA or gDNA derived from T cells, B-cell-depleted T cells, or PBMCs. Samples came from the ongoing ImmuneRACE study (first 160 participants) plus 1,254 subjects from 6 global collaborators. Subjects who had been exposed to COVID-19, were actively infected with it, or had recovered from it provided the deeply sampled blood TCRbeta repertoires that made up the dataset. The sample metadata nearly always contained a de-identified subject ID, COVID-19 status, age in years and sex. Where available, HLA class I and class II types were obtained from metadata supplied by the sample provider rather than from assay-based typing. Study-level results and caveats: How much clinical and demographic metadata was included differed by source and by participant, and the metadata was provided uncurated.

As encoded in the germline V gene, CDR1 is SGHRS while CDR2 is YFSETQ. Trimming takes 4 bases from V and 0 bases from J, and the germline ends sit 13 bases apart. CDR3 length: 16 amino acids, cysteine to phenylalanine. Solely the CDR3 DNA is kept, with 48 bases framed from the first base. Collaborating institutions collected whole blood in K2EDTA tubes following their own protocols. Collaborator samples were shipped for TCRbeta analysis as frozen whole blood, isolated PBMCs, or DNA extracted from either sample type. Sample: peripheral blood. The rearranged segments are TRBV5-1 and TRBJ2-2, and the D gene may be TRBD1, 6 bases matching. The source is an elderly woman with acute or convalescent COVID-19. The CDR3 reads CASSEDRIANTGELFF. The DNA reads TGCGCCAGCAGCGAAGACAGGATAGCGAACACCGGGGAGCTGTTTTTT.